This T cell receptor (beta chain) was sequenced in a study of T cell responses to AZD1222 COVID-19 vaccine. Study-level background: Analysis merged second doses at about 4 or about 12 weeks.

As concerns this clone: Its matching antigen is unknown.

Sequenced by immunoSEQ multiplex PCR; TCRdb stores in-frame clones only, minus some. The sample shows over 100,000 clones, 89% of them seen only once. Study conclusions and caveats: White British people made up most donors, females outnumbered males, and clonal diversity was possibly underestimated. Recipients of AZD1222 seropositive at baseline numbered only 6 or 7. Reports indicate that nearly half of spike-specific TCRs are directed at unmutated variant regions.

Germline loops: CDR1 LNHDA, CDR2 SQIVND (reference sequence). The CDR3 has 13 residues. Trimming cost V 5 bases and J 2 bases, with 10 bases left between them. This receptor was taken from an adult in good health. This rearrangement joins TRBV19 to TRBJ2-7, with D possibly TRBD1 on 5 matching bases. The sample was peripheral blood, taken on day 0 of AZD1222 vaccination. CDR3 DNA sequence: TGTGCCAGTAGTGACCGACAGACCTACGAGCAGTACTTC. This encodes CASSDRQTYEQYF.